The 18 T cell receptor beta chains reported below all come from one sample, sequenced in a study of cytomegalovirus exposure and HLA in healthy donors. 60 Vbeta and 13 Jbeta primers were used in PCR. The assay was immunoSEQ multiplex PCR, and TCRdb's table has in-frame clones only and misses some. This table holds some 150,000 clones, 78% found once. Sequenced sample: PBMCs. These TCRs come from a male donor in good health and CMV-seronegative.

The chain couples TRBV2 to TRBJ2-5; 9 bases match TRBD2. The end of the DNA aligns better with TRBJ2-7, so the J call may be wrong. This CDR3 spans 17 amino acids. The germline V gene encodes CDR1 SNHLY and CDR2 FYNNEI. CDR3 nucleotide sequence: TGTGCCAGCGGAGTGGAATTTAGCGGGAGACGCTCCTACGAGCAGTACTTC. Encoded protein: CASGVEFSGRRSYEQYF.

The rearrangement links TRBV14 to TRBJ2-6; 8 bases match TRBD1. Germline CDR1 and CDR2: SGHDN and FVKESK. The CDR3 runs 17 residues. The V segment lost 2 bases and the J segment 2 bases; nucleotides outside the gene matches: 5. The CDR3 sequence: CASSQRTGSTGANVLTF. CDR3 in DNA: TGTGCCAGCAGCCAAAGGACAGGGTCTACTGGGGCCAACGTCCTGACTTTC.

The gene calls are TRBV7-8 and TRBJ1-5; D is undetermined. The germline V and J ends were trimmed by 1 base and 4 bases, with 5 bases remaining between them. The CDR3 loop spans 13 amino acids. Germline CDR1 is SGHVS and CDR2 is FQNEAQ. The CDR3 DNA reads TGTGCCAGCAGCTTAGTGGAGAATCAGCCCCAGCATTTT. This sequence encodes CASSLVENQPQHF.

This chain connects TRBV7-9 to TRBJ2-6; 7 bases line up with TRBD2. Germline V gene data show CDR1 as SEHNR and CDR2 as FQNEAQ (reference sequence). Germline trimming cut 5 bases from V and 1 base from J; bases unmatched to any gene: 5. This CDR3 comprises 16 residues. CDR3 amino acids: CASSKSSGSGANVLTF. The CDR3 nucleotides are TGTGCCAGCAGCAAGAGTAGCGGGTCTGGGGCCAACGTCCTGACTTTC.

The chain recombines TRBV6-5 with TRBJ2-4; D is possibly TRBD1 (6 bases). Trimming removed 4 bases at V and 0 bases at J, with 10 bases between. The CDR3 extends over 15 amino acids. From germline, CDR1 is MNHEY and CDR2 SVGAGI. CDR3 coding DNA: TGTGCCAGCAGTTCGGCAGGGGTAGCCAAAAACATTCAGTACTTC. The encoded protein is CASSSAGVAKNIQYF.

This clone was counted between two and nine times. V is TRBV28 and J is TRBJ1-2, with D tentatively TRBD1 (5 bases). This CDR3 has 13 residues. Trimming removed 5 bases from V and 7 bases from J, with 14 bases in between. Germline V lookup: CDR1 MDHEN, CDR2 SYDVKM. The CDR3 DNA reads TGTGCCAGCAGTCGACCAGGGAAGGGTGGCTACACCTTC. Translation gives CASSRPGKGGYTF.

The chain combines TRBV25-1 with TRBJ2-1; 11 nucleotides agree with TRBD2. CDR3 size: 15 residues. V shed 1 base and J 5 bases; nucleotides not matched to a gene: 1. The germline gives CDR1 MGHDK, CDR2 SYGVNS. The CDR3: CASSESTSGDNEQFF. The CDR3 DNA reads as TGTGCCAGCAGTGAATCGACTAGCGGGGACAATGAGCAGTTCTTC.

CDR3 sequence (DNA): TGTGCTAGTGGTTTAGCGGGGGGGACAGATACGCAGTATTTT. Translating it yields CASGLAGGTDTQYF. This chain joins TRBV12-5 and TRBJ2-3; 10 bases agree with TRBD2. V lost 3 bases to trimming and J lost 3 bases; unmatched junction nucleotides: 0. Germline values: CDR1 LGHNT, CDR2 FRNRAP. This CDR3 has 14 amino acids.

This clone was seen just once. This chain uses TRBV6-1 with TRBJ2-7; 7 bases are a match to TRBD1. The length of the CDR3 is 15 residues. The V gene end was trimmed by 1 base and the J gene end by 4 bases; junction bases not matched to a gene: 7. The germline CDR1 and CDR2 sequences are MNHNS and SASEGT. CDR3 nucleotide sequence: TGTGCCAGCAGTGAAGGGGACAGCGAGGGTTACGAGCAGTACTTC. Its translation is CASSEGDSEGYEQYF.

The chain couples TRBV2 to TRBJ2-3, with TRBD1 as a possible D gene (5 bases). Germline V gives CDR1 SNHLY, CDR2 FYNNEI. V lost 8 bases and J 3 bases, leaving 15 bases between the germline ends. This CDR3 has 14 residues. CDR3 sequence (DNA): TGTGCCAGCCAGCCGGCAGGGATTACAGATACGCAGTATTTT. This translates into CASQPAGITDTQYF.

J is TRBJ2-3 and V is TRBV4-2; TRBD2 agrees at 7 bases. After removal of 0 bases from V and 0 bases from J, the junction contained 6 bases not matched to a gene. Germline CDR1 LGHNA, CDR2 YNFKEQ. The CDR3 has 17 residues. The CDR3 is CASSQDGGTTSTDTQYF. The DNA of the CDR3 is TGTGCCAGCAGCCAAGATGGGGGGACTACTAGCACAGATACGCAGTATTTT.

J is TRBJ1-4 and V is TRBV4-1, with TRBD1 matching over 8 bases. The CDR3 has 19 amino acids. CDR1 is MGHRA, CDR2 YSYEKL, per germline. The V gene end was trimmed by 1 base and the J gene end by 8 bases; junction bases not matched to a gene: 18. The CDR3 reads CASSQGTGNVKKGREKLFF. The DNA for the CDR3 is TGCGCCAGCAGCCAAGGGACAGGGAACGTGAAGAAGGGAAGGGAAAAACTGTTTTTT.

The rearrangement links TRBV5-1 to TRBJ2-7, with 9 positions matching TRBD2. The germline CDR1 and CDR2 sequences are SGHRS and YFSETQ. The CDR3 is made up of 17 amino acids. After removal of 5 bases from V and 0 bases from J, the junction contained 12 bases not matched to a gene. The CDR3 reads CASSRGTSFTSSYEQYF. In nucleotides, the CDR3 is TGCGCCAGCAGTCGGGGGACTAGCTTTACGAGCTCCTACGAGCAGTACTTC. The variable domain in full, with the rest retrieved from reference TRBV5-1 and TRBJ2-7, is KAGVTQTPRYLIKTRGQQVTLSCSPISGHRSVSWYQQTPGQGLQFLFEYFSETQRNKGNFPGRFSGRQFSNSRSEMNVSTLELGDSALYLCASSRGTSFTSSYEQYFGPGTRLTVT.

V gene TRBV27 combines with J gene TRBJ1-1; D is perhaps TRBD1 (5 bases). The germline V gene has CDR1 MNHEY and CDR2 SMNVEV (reference sequence). The germline V and J ends were trimmed by 8 bases and 3 bases, with 16 bases remaining between them. The CDR3 loop spans 14 amino acids. The CDR3: CASGTQGGYTEAFF. The CDR3, as DNA: TGTGCCAGCGGGACCCAGGGAGGCTACACTGAAGCTTTCTTT.

This chain links TRBV4-1 with TRBJ2-3, with D tentatively TRBD1 (7 bases). Between the trimmed V and J ends, which lost 3 bases and 4 bases, there was a span of 20 bases. Germline V gives CDR1 MGHRA, CDR2 YSYEKL. The CDR3 runs to 17 residues. The CDR3 protein is CASSHRSGAGGSDTQYF. DNA of the CDR3: TGCGCCAGCAGCCACCGAAGTGGGGCAGGGGGGTCAGATACGCAGTATTTT.

The rearrangement joins TRBV5-1 to TRBJ1-4; weak D call: TRBD1 (6 bases). The CDR3 spans 15 residues. Germline-derived CDR1 and CDR2 are SGHRS and YFSETQ. With 4 bases removed from V and 8 bases from J, the gap between germline ends came to 18 bases. This CDR3 reads CASSGGLRAEEKLFF. CDR3 coding DNA: TGCGCCAGCAGCGGGGGCCTGAGGGCCGAGGAAAAACTGTTTTTT.

The chain has TRBV6-5 and TRBJ1-1; D gene ambiguous. Germline V gene sequence: CDR1 MNHEY, CDR2 SVGAGI. The CDR3 totals 13 residues. The germline V and J ends were trimmed by 5 bases and 5 bases, with 12 bases remaining between them. CDR3 amino acids: CASSPTEGTEAFF. In nucleotides, the CDR3 is TGTGCCAGCAGTCCGACCGAGGGTACTGAAGCTTTCTTT.

The chain combines TRBV12-5 with TRBJ1-1; tentative D call: TRBD1 (6 bases). The CDR3 contains 15 residues. The germline gives CDR1 LGHNT, CDR2 FRNRAP. V gave up 0 bases and J gave up 1 base, with 9 bases separating them. The CDR3 nucleotides read TGTGCTAGTGGTTTGGTACTGGGACAGAACACTGAAGCTTTCTTT. The encoded protein is CASGLVLGQNTEAFF.